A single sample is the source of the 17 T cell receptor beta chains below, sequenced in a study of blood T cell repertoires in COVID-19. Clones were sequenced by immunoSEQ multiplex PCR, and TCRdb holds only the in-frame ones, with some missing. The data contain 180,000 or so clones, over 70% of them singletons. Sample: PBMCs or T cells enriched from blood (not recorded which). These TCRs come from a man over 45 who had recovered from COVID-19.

The CDR3 region is CSETRDGDNEQFF. The CDR3 DNA is TGCAGCGAGACGCGGGACGGGGACAATGAGCAGTTCTTC. V is TRBV29-1 and J is TRBJ2-1; the D gene is possibly TRBD2 (6 bases). This CDR3 is 13 amino acids long. V lost 7 bases and J 5 bases, leaving 15 bases between the germline ends. Per the germline V gene, CDR1 is SQVTM and CDR2 is ANQGSEA.

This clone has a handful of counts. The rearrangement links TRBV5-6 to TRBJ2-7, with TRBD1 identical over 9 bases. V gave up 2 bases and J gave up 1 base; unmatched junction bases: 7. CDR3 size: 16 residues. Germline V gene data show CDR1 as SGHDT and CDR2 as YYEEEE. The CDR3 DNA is TGTGCCAGCAGCTTTTCTACCGGGACAGGGTCCTACGAGCAGTACTTC. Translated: CASSFSTGTGSYEQYF.

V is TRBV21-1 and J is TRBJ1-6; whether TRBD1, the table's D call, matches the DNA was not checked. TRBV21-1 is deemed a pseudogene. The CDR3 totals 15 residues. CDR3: CASSKNRGRSRTLHF. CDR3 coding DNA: TGTGCCAGCAGCAAGAATAGGGGGCGGTCAAGAACCCTCCACTTT.

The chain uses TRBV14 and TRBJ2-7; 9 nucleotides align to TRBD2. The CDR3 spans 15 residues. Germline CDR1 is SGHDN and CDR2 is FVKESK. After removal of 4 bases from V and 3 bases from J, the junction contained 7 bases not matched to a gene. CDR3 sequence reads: CASSPAGSGSYEQYF. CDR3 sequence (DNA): TGTGCCAGCAGCCCTGCTGGTAGCGGGAGCTACGAGCAGTACTTC.

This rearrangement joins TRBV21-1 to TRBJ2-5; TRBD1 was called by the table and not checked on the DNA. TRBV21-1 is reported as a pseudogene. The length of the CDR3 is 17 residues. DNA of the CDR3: TGTGCCAGCAGCAAGCCAACTCGGACAGGGTATGTCGAGACCCAGTACTTC. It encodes CASSKPTRTGYVETQYF.

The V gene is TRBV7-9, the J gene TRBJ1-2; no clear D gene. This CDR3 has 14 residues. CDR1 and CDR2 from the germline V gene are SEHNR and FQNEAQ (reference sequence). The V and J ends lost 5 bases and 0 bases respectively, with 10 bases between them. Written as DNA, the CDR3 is TGTGCCAGCAGCCCACGAGGAGCTAACTATGGCTACACCTTC. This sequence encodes CASSPRGANYGYTF.

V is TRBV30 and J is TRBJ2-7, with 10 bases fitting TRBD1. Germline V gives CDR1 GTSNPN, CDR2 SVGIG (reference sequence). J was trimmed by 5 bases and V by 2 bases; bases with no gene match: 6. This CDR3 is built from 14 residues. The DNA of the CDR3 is TGTGCCTGGAGTAGAGGGGACAGGGGCCACGAGCAGTACTTC. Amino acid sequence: CAWSRGDRGHEQYF.

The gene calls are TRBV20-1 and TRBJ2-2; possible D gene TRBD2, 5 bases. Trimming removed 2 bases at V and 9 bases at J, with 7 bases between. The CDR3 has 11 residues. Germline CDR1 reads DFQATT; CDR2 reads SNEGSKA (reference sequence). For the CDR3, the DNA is TGCAGTGCTAGACGAGGGTGGGAGCTGTTTTTT. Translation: CSARRGWELFF.

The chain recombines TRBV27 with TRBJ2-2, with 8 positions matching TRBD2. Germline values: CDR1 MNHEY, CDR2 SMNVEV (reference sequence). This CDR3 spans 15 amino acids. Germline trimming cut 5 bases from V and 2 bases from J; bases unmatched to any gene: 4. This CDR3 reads CASSPLAGNTGELFF. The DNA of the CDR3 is TGTGCCAGCAGTCCCCTAGCGGGTAACACCGGGGAGCTGTTTTTT.

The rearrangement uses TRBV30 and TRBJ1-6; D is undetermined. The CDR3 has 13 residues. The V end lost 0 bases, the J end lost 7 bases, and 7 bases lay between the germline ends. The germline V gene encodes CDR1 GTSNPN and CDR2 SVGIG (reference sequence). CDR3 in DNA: TGTGCCTGGAGTGTACTCCAAAATTCACCCCTCCACTTT. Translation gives CAWSVLQNSPLHF.

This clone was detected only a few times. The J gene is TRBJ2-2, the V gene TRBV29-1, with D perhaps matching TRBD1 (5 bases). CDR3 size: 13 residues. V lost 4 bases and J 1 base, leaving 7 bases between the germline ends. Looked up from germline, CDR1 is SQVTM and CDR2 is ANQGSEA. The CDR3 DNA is TGCAGCGTTGCAGGGTTGAACACCGGGGAGCTGTTTTTT. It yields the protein CSVAGLNTGELFF.

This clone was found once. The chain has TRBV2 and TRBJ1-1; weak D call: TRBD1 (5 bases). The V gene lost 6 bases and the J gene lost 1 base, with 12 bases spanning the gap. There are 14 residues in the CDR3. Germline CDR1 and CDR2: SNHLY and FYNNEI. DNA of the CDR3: TGTGCCAGCAGCTCAGGGTTTGGGAACACTGAAGCTTTCTTT. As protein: CASSSGFGNTEAFF.

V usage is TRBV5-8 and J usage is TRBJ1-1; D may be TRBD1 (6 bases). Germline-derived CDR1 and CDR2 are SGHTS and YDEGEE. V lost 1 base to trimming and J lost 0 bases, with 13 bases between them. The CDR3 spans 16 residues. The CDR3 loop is CASSLSGTRMNTEAFF. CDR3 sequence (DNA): TGTGCCAGCAGCTTGTCGGGGACACGGATGAACACTGAAGCTTTCTTT.

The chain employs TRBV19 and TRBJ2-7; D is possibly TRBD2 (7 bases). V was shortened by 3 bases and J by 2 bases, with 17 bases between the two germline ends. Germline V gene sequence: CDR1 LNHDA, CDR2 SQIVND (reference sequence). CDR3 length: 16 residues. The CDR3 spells CASSMRGGQAAYEQYF. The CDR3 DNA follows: TGTGCCAGTAGTATGAGGGGGGGCCAAGCCGCCTACGAGCAGTACTTC.

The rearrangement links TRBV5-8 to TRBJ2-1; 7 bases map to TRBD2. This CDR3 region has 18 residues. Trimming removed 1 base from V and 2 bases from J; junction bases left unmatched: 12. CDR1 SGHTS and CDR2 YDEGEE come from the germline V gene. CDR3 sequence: CASSLRSSGMYTYNEQFF. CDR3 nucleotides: TGTGCCAGCAGCTTGCGATCTAGCGGCATGTATACCTACAATGAGCAGTTCTTC. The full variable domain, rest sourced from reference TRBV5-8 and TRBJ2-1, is EAGVTQSPTHLIKTRGQQATLRCSPISGHTSVYWYQQALGLGLQFLLWYDEGEERNRGNFPPRFSGRQFPNYSSELNVNALELEDSALYLCASSLRSSGMYTYNEQFFGPGTRLTVL.

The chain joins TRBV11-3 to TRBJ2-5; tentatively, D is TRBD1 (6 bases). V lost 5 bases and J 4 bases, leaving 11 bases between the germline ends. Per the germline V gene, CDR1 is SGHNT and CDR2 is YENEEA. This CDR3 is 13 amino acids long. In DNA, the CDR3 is TGTGCCAGCAGCGGGGGCGCGGGAGAGACCCAGTACTTC. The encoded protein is CASSGGAGETQYF.

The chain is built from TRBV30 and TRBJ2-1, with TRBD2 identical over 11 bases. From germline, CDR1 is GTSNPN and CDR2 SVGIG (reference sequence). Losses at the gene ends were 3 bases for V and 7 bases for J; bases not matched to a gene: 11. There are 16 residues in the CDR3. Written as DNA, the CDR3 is TGTGCCTGGAGCCCTCTCATAGCGGGGGGGCGTAATGAGCAGTTCTTC. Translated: CAWSPLIAGGRNEQFF.